The present T cell receptor beta chain was sequenced within a study of post-analysis software for immune sequencing data. On this clonotype itself: Its antigen is not known.

The CDR3 spans 14 residues. Germline assignment: CDR1 SGHRS and CDR2 YFSETQ. V dropped 4 bases and J dropped 9 bases, with 14 bases sitting between them. Unique molecular identifiers were carried by the TCR beta cDNA libraries. In TCRdb, the PCR reads were re-called with MiXCR into one record per CDR3 protein. This sample has about 620,000 distinct CDR3 sequences; 44% occur once, and the top ten carry about 1.5%. Study-level results: Patients had higher frequencies than controls of five TRBV segments, including TRBV5-6, TRBV5-1 and TRBV20-1.

This sequence was found in a girl aged 5-17 years with multiple sclerosis. Sequencing was done on a sample of blood. The chain uses TRBV5-1 and TRBJ1-6; D is ambiguous. DNA of the CDR3: TGCGCCAGCAGCGCGGGCACGAAATCTTCACCCCTCCACTTT. This gives the protein CASSAGTKSSPLHF.